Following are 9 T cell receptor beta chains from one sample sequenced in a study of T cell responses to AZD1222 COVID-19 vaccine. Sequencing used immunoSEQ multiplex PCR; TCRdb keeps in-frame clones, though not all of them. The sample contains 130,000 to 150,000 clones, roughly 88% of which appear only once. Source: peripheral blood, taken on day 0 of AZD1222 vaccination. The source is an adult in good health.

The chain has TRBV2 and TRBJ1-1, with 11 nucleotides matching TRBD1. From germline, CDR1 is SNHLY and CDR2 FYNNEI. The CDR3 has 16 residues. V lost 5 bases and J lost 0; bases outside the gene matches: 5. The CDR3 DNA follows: TGTGCCAGCAGTAGGACAGGGGGCCTTATGAACACTGAAGCTTTCTTT. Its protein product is CASSRTGGLMNTEAFF.

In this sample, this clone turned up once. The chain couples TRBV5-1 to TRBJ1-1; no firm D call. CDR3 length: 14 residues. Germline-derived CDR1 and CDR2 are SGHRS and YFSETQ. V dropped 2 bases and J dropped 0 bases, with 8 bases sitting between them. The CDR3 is CASSFALMNTEAFF. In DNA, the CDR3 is TGCGCCAGCAGCTTTGCGTTGATGAACACTGAAGCTTTCTTT.

The CDR3 nucleotides read TGCGCCAGCAGCTTGGACAGGGTAGTAGGCTACACCTTC. It is translated as CASSLDRVVGYTF. The chain combines TRBV5-1 with TRBJ1-2, with D possibly TRBD1 on 6 matching bases. Trimming took off 0 bases at V and 8 bases at J, with 11 bases between the two ends. CDR1 and CDR2 from the germline V gene are SGHRS and YFSETQ. The CDR3 spans 13 residues.

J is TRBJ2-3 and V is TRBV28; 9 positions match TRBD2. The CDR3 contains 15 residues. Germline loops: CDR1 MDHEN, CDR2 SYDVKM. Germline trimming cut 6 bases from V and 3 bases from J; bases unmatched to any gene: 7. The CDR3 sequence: CASSGGGAQTDTQYF. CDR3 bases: TGTGCCAGCAGCGGCGGGGGGGCCCAAACAGATACGCAGTATTTT. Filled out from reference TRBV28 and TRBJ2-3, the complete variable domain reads DVKVTQSSRYLVKRTGEKVFLECVQDMDHENMFWYRQDPGLGLRLIYFSYDVKMKEKGDIPEGYSVSREKKERFSLILESASTNQTSMYLCASSGGGAQTDTQYFGPGTRLTVL.

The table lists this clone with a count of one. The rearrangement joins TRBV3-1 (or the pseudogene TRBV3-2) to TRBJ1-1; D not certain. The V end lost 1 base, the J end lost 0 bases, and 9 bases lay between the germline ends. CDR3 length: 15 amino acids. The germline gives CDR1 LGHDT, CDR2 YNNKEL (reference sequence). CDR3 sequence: CASSQGERMNTEAFF. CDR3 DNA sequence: TGTGCCAGCAGCCAAGGGGAACGGATGAACACTGAAGCTTTCTTT.

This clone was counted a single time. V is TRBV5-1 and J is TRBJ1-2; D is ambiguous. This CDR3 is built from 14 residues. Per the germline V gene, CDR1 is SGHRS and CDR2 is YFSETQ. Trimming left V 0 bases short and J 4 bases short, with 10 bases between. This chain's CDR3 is CASSLDYSSYGYTF. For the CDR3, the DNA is TGCGCCAGCAGCTTGGATTACAGTTCCTATGGCTACACCTTC.

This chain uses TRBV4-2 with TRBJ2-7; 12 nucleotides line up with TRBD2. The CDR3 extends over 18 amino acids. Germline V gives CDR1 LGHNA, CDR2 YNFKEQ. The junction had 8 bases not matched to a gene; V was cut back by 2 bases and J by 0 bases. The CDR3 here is CASSQRASGGAASYEQYF. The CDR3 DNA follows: TGTGCCAGCAGCCAACGAGCTAGCGGGGGGGCTGCCTCCTACGAGCAGTACTTC.

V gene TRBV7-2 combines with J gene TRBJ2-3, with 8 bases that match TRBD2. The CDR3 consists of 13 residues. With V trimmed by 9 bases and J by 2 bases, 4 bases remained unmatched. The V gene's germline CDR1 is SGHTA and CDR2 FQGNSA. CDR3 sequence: CASKAGATDTQYF. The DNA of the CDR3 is TGTGCCAGTAAAGCGGGGGCCACAGATACGCAGTATTTT.

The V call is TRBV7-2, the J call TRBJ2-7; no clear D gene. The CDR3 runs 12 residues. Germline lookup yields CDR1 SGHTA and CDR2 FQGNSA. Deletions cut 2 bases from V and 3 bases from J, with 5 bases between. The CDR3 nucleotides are TGTGCCAGCAGCTTAACTCACTACGAGCAGTACTTC. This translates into CASSLTHYEQYF.